The table lists the clone carrying this TCR beta chain with many counts. Its antigen is not known. These data are taken from a study of metastatic and nonmetastatic thyroid tumors. Overall study context: Where malignant and benign thyroid patients were concerned, repertoires were compared across blood and tumor or nodule tissue. Overall study findings and caveats: Relative to benign nodules, malignant thyroid tumors were reportedly characterized by significantly elevated TCR beta diversity in blood and tumor.

Ahead of thyroid surgery, no patient had received treatment of any kind. Per the germline V gene, CDR1 is SQVTM and CDR2 is ANQGSEA. V was trimmed by 4 bases and J by 4 bases, leaving 16 bases between them. The length of the CDR3 is 15 residues. In the source study's methods: Variation in CDR3 across clinicopathological groups served as the basis for constructing a distant-metastasis classifier in papillary thyroid cancer. TCRdb redid the clone calls on the PCR reads using MiXCR. The V and J calls were determined by TCRdb, not by the authors. The data contain 11,000 or so clones, approximately 12% of them seen just once; the ten biggest clones take up about 12%.

J is TRBJ2-2 and V is TRBV29-1; TRBD1 is a possible D gene (6 bases). The TCR sequence derives from a female donor with papillary thyroid cancer or a benign thyroid nodule (not recorded which). Some clones in this sample may be carry-over from other donors' samples. Material: blood. The CDR3, as DNA: TGCAGCGTTGGATTCACCGGGACACCCACCGGGGAGCTGTTTTTT. As protein: CSVGFTGTPTGELFF.